A selection of T cell receptor beta chains follows, all from one sample in a study of radiation and T cells in renal cell carcinoma. This table comes from immunoSEQ multiplex PCR, and its TCRdb copy is limited to in-frame clones, with some not included. The sample has about 150,000 clones; approximately 90% are singletons. The source was blood, collected from a patient whose treatment included radiotherapy and nephrectomy. The source of these receptors is a woman in her forties or fifties with renal cell carcinoma. Both conserved end residues are part of each CDR3. The order of the fields is V gene, J gene, D gene, clone size, CDR3 DNA, CDR3 protein. The D gene is left open where the match is weak. Size values are once, few and many counts, or a class for expanded clones, and some rows have none.

TRBV10-2	TRBJ2-1	TRBD2	-	TGCGCCAGCAGTGAGCGAGGCGGGAGGGCCGCACATGAGCAGTTCTTC	CASSERGGRAAHEQFF
TRBV18	TRBJ1-1	-	-	TGTGCCACCTCGGGGGGCTCGAACACTGAAGCTTTCTTT	CATSGGSNTEAFF
TRBV4-1	TRBJ1-4	-	once	TGCGCCAGCGGAGGCGGGAATGAAAAACTGTTTTTT	CASGGGNEKLFF
TRBV11-1	TRBJ2-2	-	-	TGTGCCAGCAGCCTAGAAACAGGCTCGAACACCGGGGAGCTGTTTTTT	CASSLETGSNTGELFF
TRBV19	TRBJ2-3	-	-	TGTGCCAGTAAAACAGTCCCTAGCACAGATACGCAGTATTTT	CASKTVPSTDTQYF
TRBV6-5	TRBJ2-7	-	-	TGTGCCAGCAGTTACACCCAGAGCTCCTACGAGCAGTACTTC	CASSYTQSSYEQYF
TRBV2	TRBJ1-6	-	-	TGTGCCAGCAGTCAGGCGAGGGGGAATTCACCCCTCCACTTT	CASSQARGNSPLHF
TRBV5-1	TRBJ1-1	TRBD1	few	TGCGCCAGCAGCTTGGAAGGACAGGTAGCGACTGAAGCTTTCTTT	CASSLEGQVATEAFF
TRBV2	TRBJ1-4	-	-	TGTGCCAGCACCGGGCGGACCCTTAATGAAAAACTGTTTTTT	CASTGRTLNEKLFF
TRBV30	TRBJ2-1	-	-	TGTGCCTGGAGTGTAAAGGGGGTGTTGAAGTTCTTC	CAWSVKGVLKFF
TRBV4-1	TRBJ2-1	-	-	TGCGCCAGCAGCCCTTTGGGACTCCTCTCCTACAATGAGCAGTTCTTC	CASSPLGLLSYNEQFF
TRBV5-1	TRBJ2-1	TRBD2	-	TGCGCCAGCAGCCCGGGGACTAGCGGGGGAAATGAGCAGTTCTTC	CASSPGTSGGNEQFF
TRBV4-1	TRBJ1-4	-	-	TGCGCCAGCAGCCAAGATAGGTCCACCACTAATGAAAAACTGTTTTTT	CASSQDRSTTNEKLFF
TRBV2	TRBJ1-5	-	-	TGTGCCAGCAGTGACCAGGGTCTCAATCAGCCCCAGCATTTT	CASSDQGLNQPQHF
TRBV30	TRBJ1-6	-	once	TGTGCCTGGAGTGTACTGCCCTATAATTCACCCCTCCACTTT	CAWSVLPYNSPLHF
TRBV7-6	TRBJ2-6	-	-	TGTGCCAGCAGCTTAGGGCCCGCTGGGGCCAACGTCCTGACTTTC	CASSLGPAGANVLTF
TRBV7-2	TRBJ1-6	-	-	TGTGCCAGCAGCTTAGCGGCCAGGGCTAATTCACCCCTCCACTTT	CASSLAARANSPLHF
TRBV19	TRBJ2-1	-	-	TGTGCCAGTAGTAGGGGGGCCGGGGGTTCGAGTGAGCAGTTCTTC	CASSRGAGGSSEQFF
TRBV5-8	TRBJ2-2	-	-	TGTGCCAGCACGAGGGGGGGCCACACCGGGGAGCTGTTTTTT	CASTRGGHTGELFF
TRBV5-6	TRBJ1-1	TRBD1	-	TGTGCCAGCAGCAGCTGGACAGGGGGCACTGAAGCTTTCTTT	CASSSWTGGTEAFF
TRBV19	TRBJ2-6	-	-	TGTGCCAGTAGGGGGGTCAGCTCTGGGGCCAACGTCCTGACTTTC	CASRGVSSGANVLTF
TRBV19	TRBJ2-3	-	-	TGTGCCAGTAGTACGGGTGGGCCAGATACGCAGTATTTT	CASSTGGPDTQYF
TRBV6-5	TRBJ1-4	-	once	TGTGCCAGCAGTTACTCAAGCGGGGGGGAGAATGAAAAACTGTTTTTT	CASSYSSGGENEKLFF
TRBV7-7	TRBJ2-5	-	once	TGTGCTAGCAGCTTAAATCCCCGGGAGTTTGAGACCCAGTACTTC	CASSLNPREFETQYF
TRBV6-1	TRBJ1-2	-	-	TGTGCCAGCAGTGAAAGGGGTAGTAGCTATGGCTACACCTTC	CASSERGSSYGYTF
TRBV6-1	TRBJ2-2	-	-	TGTGCCAGCTGTTGGACTACTAATAGACCCGGGGAGCTGTTTTTT	CASCWTTNRPGELFF
TRBV10-3	TRBJ2-1	-	-	TGTGCCATCAGTGAGTCGATTTTGGGTCCAGAGCAGTTCTTC	CAISESILGPEQFF
TRBV11-2	TRBJ1-1	-	-	TGTGCCAGCAGCGCCCGCGGGGTAATGAACACTGAAGCTTTCTTT	CASSARGVMNTEAFF
TRBV29-1	TRBJ1-1	TRBD1	-	TGCAGCGTTAAGAGGGGGCAGGCCAGGTATAAACTGAACACTGAAGCTTTCTTT	CSVKRGQARYKLNTEAFF
TRBV2	TRBJ1-2	TRBD1	-	TGTGCCAGCAGGGCCGGGACAGGGTCCTATGGCTACACCTTC	CASRAGTGSYGYTF
TRBV7-6	TRBJ2-5	-	-	TGTGCCAGCAGCTTAGTTCCCCGGGCCGGGGAGACCCAGTACTTC	CASSLVPRAGETQYF
TRBV7-9	TRBJ1-3	-	-	TGTGCCAGCAGCTTAAACAGGGCAACCTCTGGAAACACCATATATTTT	CASSLNRATSGNTIYF
TRBV19	TRBJ2-1	-	-	TGTGCCAGTAGTTCCCCTGGTCGGGGGCACACCTACAATGAGCAGTTCTTC	CASSSPGRGHTYNEQFF
TRBV9	TRBJ1-4	-	once	TGTGCCAGCAGTTTTGGGTCAACTAATGAAAAACTGTTTTTT	CASSFGSTNEKLFF
TRBV4-3	TRBJ1-1	-	-	TGCGCCAGCAGCCAAGATCTTGGGGCCGTGGCAGCTTTCTTT	CASSQDLGAVAAFF
TRBV6-4	TRBJ2-3	-	-	TGTGCCAGCAGTGACTCATGGGGGGTCAGGGATACGCAGTATTTT	CASSDSWGVRDTQYF
TRBV4-3	TRBJ1-1	TRBD1	-	TGCGCCAGCAGCCTGGGACAGGGTGTTACTGAAGCTTTCTTT	CASSLGQGVTEAFF
TRBV30	TRBJ2-1	-	-	TGTGCCTGGAGTAAACAGGGCAATGAGCAGTTCTTC	CAWSKQGNEQFF
TRBV27	TRBJ2-7	TRBD2	-	TGTGCCAGCAGCGGGACTAGCGGGAGCCTTGCCTACGAGCAGTACTTC	CASSGTSGSLAYEQYF
TRBV13	TRBJ2-1	TRBD2	-	TGTGCCAGCAGCTTATTTCTAGCGGGGGGTTACAATGAGCAGTTCTTC	CASSLFLAGGYNEQFF
TRBV6-5	TRBJ1-6	-	-	TGTGCCAGCAGTTACTCGCGCACAGCGGATAATTCACCCCTCCACTTT	CASSYSRTADNSPLHF
TRBV9	TRBJ2-1	-	-	TGTGCCAGCAGCGTAGTGGGCACGCGAGGTTACAATGAGCAGTTCTTC	CASSVVGTRGYNEQFF
TRBV7-9	TRBJ2-6	TRBD1	-	TGTGCCAGCAGCGCCCGGGACAGAGGCTTGTGGGGGGCCAACGTCCTGACTTTC	CASSARDRGLWGANVLTF
TRBV5-6	TRBJ2-2	-	-	TGTGCCAGCAGCTTGTTATCTTCAGGGTTTGGCGGGGAGCTGTTTTTT	CASSLLSSGFGGELFF
TRBV4-1	TRBJ1-6	TRBD1	few	TGCGCCAGCAGCCTTACGGACAGGCTATCACCCCTCCACTTT	CASSLTDRLSPLHF
TRBV5-1	TRBJ2-5	TRBD2	once	TGCGCCAGCAGCTTACTAGCGGGGGATCAAGAGACCCAGTACTTC	CASSLLAGDQETQYF
TRBV7-2	TRBJ2-7	TRBD2	-	TGTGCCAGCAGCTTAGAGCGGAGGACTAGCGGGCTCGGCGAGCAGTACTTC	CASSLERRTSGLGEQYF
TRBV7-6	TRBJ1-3	-	-	TGTGCCAGCAGCCCCCTGGGCAATTTCGACTCTGGAAACACCATATATTTT	CASSPLGNFDSGNTIYF
TRBV4-3	TRBJ1-2	-	-	TGCGCCAGCAGCCATTCCCTCAACTCCATATACACCTTC	CASSHSLNSIYTF
TRBV5-6	TRBJ2-2	TRBD1	-	TGTGCCAGCAGCTTGGAATACGGGACAGGGCCGAACACCGGGGAGCTGTTTTTT	CASSLEYGTGPNTGELFF
TRBV7-8	TRBJ2-6	-	-	TGTGCCAGCAGCTCCAGGGTAGCTGGGGCCAACGTCCTGACTTTC	CASSSRVAGANVLTF
TRBV5-8	TRBJ2-6	-	once	TGTGCCAGCAGCTTGTGGACAGGGACTATCTCTGGGGCCAACGTCCTGACTTTC	CASSLWTGTISGANVLTF
TRBV19	TRBJ2-5	TRBD1	-	TGTGCCAGTAGTGCCGACAGGGGAGAGACCCAGTACTTC	CASSADRGETQYF
TRBV6-1	TRBJ1-2	-	-	TGTGCCAGCAGTGAAGAGGGGCTCTCTACCTATGGCTACACCTTC	CASSEEGLSTYGYTF
TRBV5-1	TRBJ1-2	-	-	TGCGCCAGCAGCCCCCAGATAGGAGCTAACTATGGCTACACCTTC	CASSPQIGANYGYTF
TRBV4-1	TRBJ2-1	TRBD1	-	TGCGCCAGCAGCCAAACCCCGACAGGGGGGACGAGTGGGCAGTTCTTC	CASSQTPTGGTSGQFF
TRBV7-9	TRBJ1-6	-	-	TGTGCCAGCAGCGCTACATCTTATAATTCACCCCTCCACTTT	CASSATSYNSPLHF
TRBV5-4	TRBJ1-2	TRBD1	-	TGTGCCAGCAGCCAGTACACCACAGGACAGGGGAGAGGCTACACCTTC	CASSQYTTGQGRGYTF